The rows below give T cell receptor beta chains drawn from one sample of a study of CXCR3-negative and CXCR3-positive naive CD8 T cells. TCRdb reprocessed the 5' RACE reads, with one entry per CDR3 protein and no DNA. The sample table includes just under 45,000 distinct CDR3 sequences. The sequenced material came from memory CD8+ T cells from blood. These receptors all stem from a human donor in good health. Some clones in this sample may be carry-over from other donors' samples. Both conserved end residues are part of each CDR3.

>TRBV10-2|TRBJ2-5
CASRGWDEQETQYF
>TRBV21-1|TRBJ1-4
CASSRETSNEKLFF
>TRBV18|TRBJ2-7
CASSPGTAVSYEQYF
>TRBV3-1|TRBJ2-2
CASSSRGGELFF
>TRBV7-9|TRBJ2-5
CASSLLGRQETQYF
>TRBV20-1|TRBJ1-3
CSARTGIGNTIYF
>TRBV29-1|TRBJ1-1
CSFQVMNTEAFF
>TRBV12-3/TRBV12-4|TRBJ2-7
CASAPPILREQYF
>TRBV2|TRBJ1-5
CASSEEGADNQPQHF
>TRBV5-1|TRBJ2-7
CASSLAPGTSYEQYF